A single sample is the source of the 6 T cell receptor beta chains below, sequenced in a study of T cells in localized non-small cell lung cancer. This table comes from immunoSEQ multiplex PCR, and its TCRdb copy is limited to in-frame clones, with some not included. The table has tens of thousands of clones, more than 75% seen once. The starting material was peripheral blood, obtained before any cancer treatment. The receptors here all came from a female donor older than 55 with stage I lung adenocarcinoma.

V and J are TRBV7-9 and TRBJ1-4; D ambiguous. V was trimmed by 5 bases and J by 2 bases, leaving 15 bases between them. This CDR3 has 16 residues. Germline V gives CDR1 SEHNR, CDR2 FQNEAQ (reference sequence). The CDR3 loop is CASSADPARTNEKLFF. The CDR3 DNA reads as TGTGCCAGCAGCGCGGACCCGGCGAGGACTAATGAAAAACTGTTTTTT. Full variable domain (outside the CDR3, taken from reference TRBV7-9 and TRBJ1-4): DTGVSQNPRHKITKRGQNVTFRCDPISEHNRLYWYRQTLGQGPEFLTYFQNEAQLEKSRLLSDRFSAERPKGSFSTLEIQRTEQGDSAMYLCASSADPARTNEKLFFGSGTQLSVL.

This chain connects TRBV6-1 to TRBJ2-3, with TRBD2 matching 13 bases. The germline CDR1 and CDR2 sequences are MNHNS and SASEGT. Germline trimming cut 8 bases from V and 4 bases from J; bases unmatched to any gene: 6. CDR3 length: 15 residues. The CDR3 DNA follows: TGTGCCAGCGCAAAGGGACTAGCGGGGCCAGATACGCAGTATTTT. The encoded protein is CASAKGLAGPDTQYF.

CDR3 amino acids: CASSSGPEQFF. CDR3 nucleotide sequence: TGTGCCAGCAGCTCCGGGCCGGAGCAGTTCTTC. The chain combines TRBV5-6 with TRBJ2-1, with unresolved D. Germline CDR1 SGHDT, CDR2 YYEEEE. The CDR3 is 11 amino acids. Trimming left V 3 bases short and J 10 bases short, with 8 bases between.

The chain links TRBV5-1 to TRBJ1-1; D not resolved. Per the germline V gene, CDR1 is SGHRS and CDR2 is YFSETQ. There are 13 residues in the CDR3. V dropped 4 bases and J dropped 5 bases, with 12 bases sitting between them. CDR3 in DNA: TGCGCCAGCAGCACGAAACCGGGGACTGAAGCTTTCTTT. Translating gives CASSTKPGTEAFF.

J is TRBJ1-1 and V is TRBV5-4; D unclear. CDR1 and CDR2 from the germline V gene are SGHNT and YYREEE (reference sequence). V was pared by 2 bases and J by 1 base, with 12 bases between. CDR3 length equals 15 residues. In DNA form, the CDR3 reads TGTGCCAGCAGCTTATTGGGTCACCCGAACACTGAAGCTTTCTTT. This codes for CASSLLGHPNTEAFF. The variable domain in full, completed from reference TRBV5-4 and TRBJ1-1, reads ETGVTQSPTHLIKTRGQQVTLRCSSQSGHNTVSWYQQALGQGPQFIFQYYREEENGRGNFPPRFSGLQFPNYSSELNVNALELDDSALYLCASSLLGHPNTEAFFGQGTRLTVV.

The chain carries TRBV11-2 and TRBJ2-1; maybe TRBD1 (5 bases). Trimming took off 6 bases at V and 5 bases at J, with 23 bases between the two ends. The CDR3 is made up of 17 amino acids. CDR1 and CDR2 (germline): SGHAT, FQNNGV. The CDR3 sequence is CASSHGALGVTNNEQFF. The CDR3 region has the DNA TGTGCCAGCAGTCATGGGGCCTTAGGGGTAACGAACAATGAGCAGTTCTTC.